This T cell receptor (beta chain) was found in a study of control samples from healthy donors and cancer patients. The V gene's germline CDR1 is KGHSH and CDR2 LQKENI. V was pared by 3 bases and J by 3 bases, with 8 bases of the junction left unmatched. This CDR3 contains 16 residues. Here immunoSEQ multiplex PCR was the method, and the copy in TCRdb shows in-frame clones only, minus some. In the table there are around 86,000 clones, approximately 90% of which are singletons. The rearrangement joins TRBV18 to TRBJ1-5; TRBD1 matches at 7 bases. The source of this sequence is a woman aged 60-75 years with head and neck cancer. The sample was PBMCs. CDR3 in DNA: TGTGCCAGCTCACCGGACAGGTTAGGGATCAATCAGCCCCAGCATTTT. Translated, it gives CASSPDRLGINQPQHF.